This T cell receptor beta chain appears in the sequencing data of a study of T cells in Graves' hyperthyroidism and ophthalmopathy. Findings and caveats of the study: Ophthalmopathy got predicted by the model a median about six months before its onset.

Template material for amplifying TCR beta CDR3 regions consisted of RNA transcripts. First-round RT-PCR with HTBI primers amplified the TCR CDR3 region. TCRdb re-called the multiplex PCR reads with MiXCR, one entry per CDR3 protein. The sample shows about 270,000 distinct CDR3 sequences, roughly 20% of them seen only once. Trimming removed 8 bases from V and 2 bases from J, with 10 bases in between. The CDR3 has 13 amino acids. CDR1 and CDR2 from the germline V gene are LNHDA and SQIVND (reference sequence). As for this clonotype: Its antigen is still unknown.

Disease duration was under 3 months in the ophthalmopathy patients, who also had a Clinical Activity Score of at least 3 and a NOSPECS grade of at least 4. The PBMCs studied were ones that came from around 10 ml fresh peripheral blood. V is TRBV19 and J is TRBJ1-3; no reliable D call. The specimen was blood. This clonotype was sampled from a man younger than 45 with Graves' ophthalmopathy. CDR3 sequence (DNA): TGTGCCAGTTGTAACGGGCCTGGAAACACCATATATTTT. This sequence encodes CASCNGPGNTIYF.